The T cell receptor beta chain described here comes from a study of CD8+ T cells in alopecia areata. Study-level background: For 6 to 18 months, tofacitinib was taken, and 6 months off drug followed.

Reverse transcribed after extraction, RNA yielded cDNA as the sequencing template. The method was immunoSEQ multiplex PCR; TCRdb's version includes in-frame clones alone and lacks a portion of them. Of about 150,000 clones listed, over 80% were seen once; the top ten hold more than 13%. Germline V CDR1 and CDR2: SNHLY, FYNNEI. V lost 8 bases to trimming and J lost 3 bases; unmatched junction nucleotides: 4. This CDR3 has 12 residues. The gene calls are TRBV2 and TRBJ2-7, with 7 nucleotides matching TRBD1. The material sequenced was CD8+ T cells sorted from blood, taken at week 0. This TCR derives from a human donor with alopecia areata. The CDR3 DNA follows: TGTGCCAGCTTCGGGACAGACTACGAGCAGTACTTC. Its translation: CASFGTDYEQYF.